This entry lists 12 T cell receptor beta chains sequenced from one sample in a study of identical twins. Each CDR3 protein is one row after TCRdb ran MiXCR on the 5' RACE reads. The sample records approximately 280,000 distinct CDR3 sequences, less than 9% being singletons. These data were also filed under a second study, of yellow fever vaccine responses in identical twins.

The specimen sequenced was memory (CD45RO+) T cells sorted from blood. Receptors were obtained from a woman aged 18-35 years in good health.

This clonotype occurred a few times. J is TRBJ1-3 and V is TRBV3-1; perhaps TRBD1 as D (5 bases). Germline-derived CDR1 and CDR2 are LGHDT and YNNKEL (reference sequence). Trimming took off 3 bases at V and 4 bases at J, with 10 bases between the two ends. The CDR3 sequence is 14 residues long. This CDR3 is CASSQRGPGNTIYF. In DNA form, the CDR3 reads TGTGCCAGCAGCCAGCGGGGACCCGGAAACACCATATATTTT. The full variable domain, in which reference TRBV3-1 and TRBJ1-3 provide the parts outside the CDR3, is DTAVSQTPKYLVTQMGNDKSIKCEQNLGHDTMYWYKQDSKKFLKIMFSYNNKELIINETVPNRFSPKSPDKAHLNLHINSLELGDSAVYFCASSQRGPGNTIYFGEGSWLTVV.

This sequence joins TRBV9 and TRBJ2-2; TRBD2 matches at 7 bases. Per germline, CDR1 SGDLS and CDR2 YYNGEE. This CDR3 contains 15 residues. V was pared by 0 bases and J by 7 bases, with 6 bases of the junction left unmatched. The CDR3 region has the DNA TGTGCCAGCAGCGTAGCGAGCGGGAATCACGGGGAGCTGTTTTTT. Its translation: CASSVASGNHGELFF.

This clonotype was detected a few times. This sequence joins TRBV15 and TRBJ2-3; TRBD1 agrees at 7 bases. The CDR3 length is 16 residues. The germline V gene has CDR1 LNHNV and CDR2 YYDKDF (reference sequence). V was pared by 1 base and J by 0 bases, with 4 bases of the junction left unmatched. Here the CDR3 DNA reads TGTGCCACCAGCAGAGGAAGGGGGCCTAGCACAGATACGCAGTATTTT. Encoded protein: CATSRGRGPSTDTQYF.

This clonotype was seen ten or more times. This rearrangement joins TRBV5-1 to TRBJ1-1; no definite D call. The V gene's germline CDR1 is SGHRS and CDR2 YFSETQ. There are 13 residues in the CDR3. The germline V and J ends were trimmed by 3 bases and 1 base, with 7 bases remaining between them. The CDR3 loop is CASSSTRNTEAFF. CDR3 in DNA: TGCGCCAGCAGCTCCACACGGAACACTGAAGCTTTCTTT.

This clonotype was observed many times. The rearrangement joins TRBV7-2 to TRBJ2-2, with D uncertain. The CDR3 contains 13 residues. V dropped 4 bases and J dropped 1 base, with 4 bases sitting between them. Germline V gene sequence: CDR1 SGHTA, CDR2 FQGNSA. The CDR3 coding sequence is TGTGCCAGCAGCTACCGGAACACCGGGGAGCTGTTTTTT. Translating it yields CASSYRNTGELFF.

CDR3 sequence (DNA): TGTGCCAGCAGTTACTCGCCCGGGACCGGGGAGCTGTTTTTT. Amino acids: CASSYSPGTGELFF. The chain recombines TRBV6-5 with TRBJ2-2; D call uncertain. Germline values: CDR1 MNHEY, CDR2 SVGAGI. The CDR3 consists of 14 residues. Trimming pared 0 bases from V and 5 bases from J, leaving 7 bases between.

This clonotype occurred a few times. The chain combines TRBV27 with TRBJ2-3; the D call may be TRBD1 or TRBD2 (5 bases each). This CDR3 region has 12 residues. Germline V CDR1 and CDR2: MNHEY, SMNVEV (reference sequence). V lost 4 bases and J 6 bases, leaving 8 bases between the germline ends. CDR3 residues: CASSSWGDTQYF. The CDR3 region has the DNA TGTGCCAGCAGTTCCTGGGGGGATACGCAGTATTTT.

The table lists this clonotype with a few counts. The chain recombines TRBV5-1 with TRBJ2-2; D call uncertain. V was clipped by 0 bases and J by 3 bases, with 9 bases between them. The germline V gene has CDR1 SGHRS and CDR2 YFSETQ. The CDR3 has 15 amino acids. CDR3 sequence (DNA): TGCGCCAGCAGCTTGGTGCAGGTGGACACCGGGGAGCTGTTTTTT. Its protein product is CASSLVQVDTGELFF.

This clonotype came up many times. The chain has TRBV6-6 and TRBJ1-1; D is undetermined. V was trimmed by 0 bases and J by 6 bases, leaving 8 bases between them. This CDR3 has 13 residues. The germline V gene has CDR1 MNHNY and CDR2 SVGAGI (reference sequence). The CDR3 DNA sequence: TGTGCCAGCAGTTACTCCCTCAGTCCTGAAGCTTTCTTT. Its translation: CASSYSLSPEAFF.

This clonotype was found many times. The chain links TRBV11-2 to TRBJ1-3; 7 positions match TRBD1. The V gene's germline CDR1 is SGHAT and CDR2 FQNNGV. J gave up 4 bases and V 2 bases, and 5 bases lay outside the gene matches. This CDR3 spans 15 amino acids. The CDR3 DNA is TGTGCCAGCAGCTTACCTGACAGGGCGGGAAACACCATATATTTT. Translating it yields CASSLPDRAGNTIYF.

The chain couples TRBV12-3 or TRBV12-4 to TRBJ1-3; D is unclear. This CDR3 is built from 11 residues. V lost 5 bases and J 13 bases, leaving 12 bases between the germline ends. The CDR3 reads CASSPSIVIYF. CDR3 bases: TGTGCCAGCAGTCCCTCAATCGTAATATATTTT.

The V call is TRBV24-1, the J call TRBJ2-4; possible D gene TRBD1, 6 bases. CDR3 length: 15 residues. Trimming removed 3 bases from V and 1 base from J, with 9 bases in between. Germline V gives CDR1 KGHDR, CDR2 SFDVKD. This CDR3 is CATSDRGNAKNIQYF. The CDR3 DNA reads as TGTGCCACCAGTGATAGGGGGAACGCCAAAAACATTCAGTACTTC.